Included here is one TCR beta chain sequence, with context. The antigen is undetermined. Adult Caucasians living in Nashville, Tennessee made up all of the donors. The data originate from a study of shared clonotypes between healthy human individuals. The sorted-subset replicate PCRs were given around 200 ng DNA, which is some 29,000 T cell genomes. The method was immunoSEQ multiplex PCR; TCRdb's version includes in-frame clones alone and lacks a portion of them. Of around 980,000 clones in the sample, around 82% were seen once. Regarding the study as a whole: Around 5.3% of naive CD4 clonotypes were shared across several donors.

The CDR3 has 13 residues. Trimming stripped 4 bases from V and 10 bases from J, with 14 bases between. The V gene's germline CDR1 is LGHNA and CDR2 YNFKEQ. The clonotype comes from a man aged 18 to 29 in good health. Some clones in this sample may be carry-over from other donors' samples. The chain is built from TRBV4-2 and TRBJ2-1; D assignment may be TRBD1 or TRBD2 (5 bases each). The sequenced sample consisted of memory CD4+ T cells from PBMCs. The subset denotes: CD45RA-negative fraction. CDR3 coding DNA: TGTGCCAGCAGCCCTAACCGGGACCAAGAGCAGTTCTTC. This translates into CASSPNRDQEQFF.